What follows is one T cell receptor (beta chain) and its context. Germline V gene data show CDR1 as SGHRS and CDR2 as YFSETQ. The CDR3 extends over 14 amino acids. Trimming left V 5 bases short and J 4 bases short, with 15 bases between. This record belongs to a study of blood T cell repertoires in COVID-19. Across about 22 US areas, participants ranged in age from about 18 to 90 years. Produced via immunoSEQ multiplex PCR; TCRdb's table is partial and in-frame only. The data contain hundreds of thousands of clones, 70% to 90% of them singletons. The sequenced sample was PBMCs or T cells enriched from blood (not recorded which). This clonotype originated in a woman aged 55-75 years in a cohort exposed to, infected with or recovered from COVID-19 (not recorded which). V is TRBV5-1 and J is TRBJ1-1, with D possibly being TRBD1 (6 bases). As DNA, the CDR3 is TGCGCCAGCAGTTTTTTGACAGGCACCACTGAAGCTTTCTTT. It specifies CASSFLTGTTEAFF.